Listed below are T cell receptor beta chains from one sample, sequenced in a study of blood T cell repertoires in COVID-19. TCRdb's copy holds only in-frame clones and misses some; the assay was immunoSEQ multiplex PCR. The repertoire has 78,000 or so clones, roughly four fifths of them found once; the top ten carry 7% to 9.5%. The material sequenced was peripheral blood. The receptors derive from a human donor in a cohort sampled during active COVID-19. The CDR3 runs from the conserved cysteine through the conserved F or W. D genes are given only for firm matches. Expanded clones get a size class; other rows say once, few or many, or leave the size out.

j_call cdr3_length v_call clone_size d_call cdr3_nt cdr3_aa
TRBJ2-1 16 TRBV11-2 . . TGTGCCAGCAGCTTAGGGGGTGGCGGGGCCTACAATGAGCAGTTCTTC CASSLGGGGAYNEQFF
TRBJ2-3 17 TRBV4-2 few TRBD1 TGTGCCAGCAGCCAAGATGGTGGTGGGACAGGGGTAGGAACGCAGTATTTT CASSQDGGGTGVGTQYF
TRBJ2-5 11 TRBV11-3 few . TGTGCCAGCAGCAGAAGTGAGGCCCAGTACTTC CASSRSEAQYF
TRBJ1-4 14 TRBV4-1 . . TGCGCCAGCAGCCAAGAAGCTCGGAGTGGAAAACTGTTTTTT CASSQEARSGKLFF
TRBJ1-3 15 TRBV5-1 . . TGCGCCAGCTCGTTATCAGGGGCGTCTGGAAACACCATATATTTT CASSLSGASGNTIYF
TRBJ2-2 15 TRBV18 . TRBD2 TGTGCCAGCTCACCGGCACTAGCGGGAACCGGGGAGCTGTTTTTT CASSPALAGTGELFF
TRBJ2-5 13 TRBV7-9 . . TGTGCCAGCAGCCAGGGGCCCGTGGAGACCCAGTACTTC CASSQGPVETQYF
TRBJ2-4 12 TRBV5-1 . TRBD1 TGCGCCAGCAGCTTTGGGACAGGGGTTCAGTACTTC CASSFGTGVQYF
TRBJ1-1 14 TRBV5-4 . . TGTGCCAGCAGCTTGGCGGCAGGGAACACTGAAGCTTTCTTT CASSLAAGNTEAFF
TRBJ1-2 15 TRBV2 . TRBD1 TGTGCCAGCAGCTATTCCCCCGGGACAGGGCGAGGCTACACCTTC CASSYSPGTGRGYTF
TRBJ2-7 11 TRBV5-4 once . TGTGCCAGCAGCTCGGCGGACGAGCAGTACTTC CASSSADEQYF
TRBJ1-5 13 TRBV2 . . TGTGCCAGCGACCGGGGGAACAATCAGCCCCAGCATTTT CASDRGNNQPQHF
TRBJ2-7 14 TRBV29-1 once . TGCAGCGTAGTCCTCGGGACACAGTCCTACGAGCAGTACTTC CSVVLGTQSYEQYF
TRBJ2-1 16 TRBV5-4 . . TGTGCCAGCAGCCCGGAGGCGGGGAGCTCCTACAATGAGCAGTTCTTC CASSPEAGSSYNEQFF
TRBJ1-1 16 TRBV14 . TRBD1 TGTGCCAGCAGTTTCCTCCCGGGACAGGGTGGGACTGAAGCTTTCTTT CASSFLPGQGGTEAFF
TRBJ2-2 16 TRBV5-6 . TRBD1 TGTGCCAGCAGCTTTACCGGGACAGGGGGCGGCGGGGAGCTGTTTTTT CASSFTGTGGGGELFF
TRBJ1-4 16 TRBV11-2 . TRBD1 TGTGCCAGCAGCCTCAGGACGGGACAGGGTGGGGAAAAACTGTTTTTT CASSLRTGQGGEKLFF
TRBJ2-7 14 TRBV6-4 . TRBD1 TGTGCCAACTCCGGACAGGGACGCTCCTACGAGCAGTACTTC CANSGQGRSYEQYF
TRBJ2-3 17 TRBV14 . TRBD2 TGTGCCAGCAGCCAAGATAGTACTAGCGGTCCCACAGATACGCAGTATTTT CASSQDSTSGPTDTQYF
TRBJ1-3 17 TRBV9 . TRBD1 TGTGCCAGCAGCGTAGAGGACAGGCGCCTCTCTGGAAACACCATATATTTT CASSVEDRRLSGNTIYF
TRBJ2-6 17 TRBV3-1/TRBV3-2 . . TGTGCCAGCAGTGGCAACTTGGGGGCCTCTGGGGCCAACGTCCTGACTTTC CASSGNLGASGANVLTF
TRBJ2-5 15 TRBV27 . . TGTGCCAGCAGTTATAGGGGGAACCTTCAAGAGACCCAGTACTTC CASSYRGNLQETQYF
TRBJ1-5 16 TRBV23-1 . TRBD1 TGCGCCAGCAGTCAACCGGGACAGGGGGTTTGTCAGCCCCAGCATTTT CASSQPGQGVCQPQHF
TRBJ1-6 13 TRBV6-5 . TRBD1 TGTGCCAGCAAGGACAGGGAAAATTCACCCCTCCACTTT CASKDRENSPLHF
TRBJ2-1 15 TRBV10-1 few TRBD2 TGCGCCAGCAGTCAACGCGGGAGGGCCCTGGATGAGCAGTTCTTC CASSQRGRALDEQFF
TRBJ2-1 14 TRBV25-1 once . TGTGCCAGCAGTGCTATCCAGGGGCTGAATGAGCAGTTCTTC CASSAIQGLNEQFF
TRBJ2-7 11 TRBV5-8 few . TGTGTCGGGTCCAGGGACTACGAGCAGTACTTC CVGSRDYEQYF
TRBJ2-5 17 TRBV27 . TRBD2 TGTGCCAGCAGTTTTATCCCCTCGGGCGGGAGGGTGGAGACCCAGTACTTC CASSFIPSGGRVETQYF
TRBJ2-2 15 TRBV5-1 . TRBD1 TGCGCCAGCAGCCAGGGGGATTGGGCCACCGGGGAGCTGTTTTTT CASSQGDWATGELFF
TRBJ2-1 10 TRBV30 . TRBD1 TGTGCCTGGGGGGACAGTCCCCAGTTCTTC CAWGDSPQFF
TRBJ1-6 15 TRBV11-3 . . TGTGCCAGCAGCTCCGAGGCAGTTGATAATTCACCCCTCCACTTT CASSSEAVDNSPLHF
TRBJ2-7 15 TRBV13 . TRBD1 TGTGCCAGCAGCGTTTGGACAGGGCACTCCTACGAGCAGTACTTC CASSVWTGHSYEQYF
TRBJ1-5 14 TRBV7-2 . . TGTGCCAGCAGCTTAGGCCGAGGGAATCAGCCCCAGCATTTT CASSLGRGNQPQHF
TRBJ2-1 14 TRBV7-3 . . TGTGCCAGCAGCTTAGGGACTGCGTACAATGAGCAGTTCTTC CASSLGTAYNEQFF
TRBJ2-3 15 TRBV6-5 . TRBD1 TGTGCCAGCAGTACAGGCCAGGGGGGCACAGATACGCAGTATTTT CASSTGQGGTDTQYF
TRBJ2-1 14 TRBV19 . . TGTGCCAGTAACAACCGGGGAACTAGGAATGAGCAGTTCTTC CASNNRGTRNEQFF
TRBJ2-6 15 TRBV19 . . TGTGCCAGTAGTCTCAGGTCCTCTGGGGCCAACGTCCTGACTTTC CASSLRSSGANVLTF
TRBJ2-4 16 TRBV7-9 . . TGTGCCAGCAGTAAAGGTCCGGGACTGACAAGGAACATTCAGTACTTC CASSKGPGLTRNIQYF
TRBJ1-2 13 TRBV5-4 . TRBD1 TGTGCCAGCAGCTTCGGACAGGAGGGTGGCTACACCTTC CASSFGQEGGYTF
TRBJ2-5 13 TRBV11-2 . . TGTGCCAGCAGCTCGGGACTGCAAGAGACCCAGTACTTC CASSSGLQETQYF
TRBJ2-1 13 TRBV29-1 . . TGCAGCGTTCAGCGTTTCTCCTACAATGAGCAGTTCTTC CSVQRFSYNEQFF
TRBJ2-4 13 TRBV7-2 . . TGTGCCAGCAGCTTAGGCAGAAATAGCGTTCAGTACTTC CASSLGRNSVQYF
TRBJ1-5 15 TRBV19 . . TGTGCCAGTAGGCGGTCAGGGGCTGAGAATCAGCCCCAGCATTTT CASRRSGAENQPQHF
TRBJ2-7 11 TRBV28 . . TGTGCCAGCAGCCAAAGGACAGAACAGTACTTC CASSQRTEQYF
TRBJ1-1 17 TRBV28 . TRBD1 TGTGCCAGCAGTTTGCAACAGGGGGCGCTTTTAAACACTGAAGCTTTCTTT CASSLQQGALLNTEAFF
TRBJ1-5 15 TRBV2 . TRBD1 TGTGCCAGCAGCCTGGGACAGGGTACGAATCAGCCCCAGCATTTT CASSLGQGTNQPQHF
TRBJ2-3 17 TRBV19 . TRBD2 TGTGCCAGTAGTATCTCTGGTCTAGCGGGAAATACAGATACGCAGTATTTT CASSISGLAGNTDTQYF
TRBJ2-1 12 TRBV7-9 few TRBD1 TGTGCCAGCAGACCAACAGGGGACGAGCAGTTCTTC CASRPTGDEQFF
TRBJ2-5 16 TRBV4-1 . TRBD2 TGCGCCAGCAGCCAAGATGTGGGGGAGGGCCGCGTGACCCAGTACTTC CASSQDVGEGRVTQYF
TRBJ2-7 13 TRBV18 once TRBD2 TGTGCCAGCTCAAACGCCGGGGGGGACGAGCAGTACTTC CASSNAGGDEQYF
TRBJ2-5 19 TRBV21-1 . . TGTGCCAGCAGCAAAGTAGGAGGAAGGACAGGGCTACACCAAGAGACCCAGTACTTC CASSKVGGRTGLHQETQYF